This T cell receptor beta chain came from a study of T cells after posttransplantation cyclophosphamide. Overall study results and limits: Donor CD8+ memory clones often dominated recipient blood repertoires at later times. Blood and skin or GI T cell repertoires showed limited TRB overlap.

Note on this clone: Its antigen is as yet unknown.

The related graft donor's blood sample was taken on the day of bone marrow donation. The trim removed 0 bases at V and 1 base at J, leaving 5 bases unmatched. Germline lookup yields CDR1 LGHNA and CDR2 YNFKEQ. The CDR3 runs to 18 residues. Sequenced by immunoSEQ multiplex PCR; TCRdb stores in-frame clones only, minus some. The sample has tens of thousands of clones; 90% to 95% are singletons. V is TRBV4-2 and J is TRBJ2-2, with 10 bases aligning to TRBD2. This clonotype was sampled from a woman in her 30s in good health and a related stem cell transplant donor. Sequenced sample: PBMCs. CDR3 sequence (DNA): TGTGCCAGCAGCCAAGAAGGAAGCGGGGGGGTGAACACCGGGGAGCTGTTTTTT. Its translation: CASSQEGSGGVNTGELFF.